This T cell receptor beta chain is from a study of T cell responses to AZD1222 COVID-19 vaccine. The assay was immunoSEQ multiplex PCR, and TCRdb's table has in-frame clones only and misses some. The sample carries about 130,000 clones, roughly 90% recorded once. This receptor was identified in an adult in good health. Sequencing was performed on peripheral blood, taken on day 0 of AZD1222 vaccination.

CDR3 region: CASSELGYNEQFF. In DNA form, the CDR3 reads TGTGCCAGCAGTGAACTCGGCTACAATGAGCAGTTCTTC. The chain couples TRBV6-1 to TRBJ2-1; D remains unclear. Trimming cost V 2 bases and J 3 bases, with 5 bases left between them. The CDR3 runs 13 residues. Germline CDR1 MNHNS, CDR2 SASEGT.